Detailed here is one T cell receptor beta chain. Its cognate antigen has yet to be identified. Per-base qualities were not stored, and no clone one base away is much larger. The collaborating institutions used their own protocols to collect whole blood in K2EDTA tubes. Collaborator samples were shipped for TCRbeta analysis as frozen whole blood, isolated PBMCs, or DNA extracted from either sample type. These data belong to a study of blood T cell repertoires in COVID-19 (dated by TCRdb to about 2020). Turning to the overall study: Collaborator samples came from the United States, Italy and Spain and covered acute and convalescent phases of COVID-19. The prospective study material was composed of cDNA or gDNA derived from T cells, B-cell-depleted T cells, or PBMCs. Subjects who had been exposed to COVID-19, were actively infected with it, or had recovered from it provided the deeply sampled blood TCRbeta repertoires that made up the dataset. The repertoires were released in a freely available public database intended as a resource for research on the immune response to SARS-CoV-2. Samples were obtained from the ongoing ImmuneRACE study (first 160 participants) and from approximately 1,200 subjects provided by 6 global collaborators. Sample metadata almost always included a de-identified subject ID, COVID-19 status, age in years and sex. Where available, HLA class I and class II types were obtained from metadata supplied by the sample provider rather than from assay-based typing.

V and J are truncated by 6 bases and 5 bases respectively, leaving an intervening sequence of 16 bases. The CDR3 spans 14 residues, from the cysteine through the phenylalanine. The only DNA kept is the CDR3, 42 bases in frame from the first base. CDR1 and CDR2 are read off the germline V gene as ENHRY and SYGVKD. General conclusions and limits of the study: How much clinical and demographic metadata was included differed by source and by participant, and the metadata was provided uncurated.

TCRbeta CDR3 regions were amplified from genomic DNA by means of the immunoSEQ Assay, a bias-controlled multiplex PCR. In the authors' own workflow: Within the assay, amplification of reference gene primers was used to estimate how many nucleated cells each sample contained. To quantify the absolute abundance of each unique TCRbeta CDR3 rearrangement, sequence reads were collapsed and filtered. For each sample, productive Simpson clonality was calculated as the square root of Simpson's diversity index across productive rearrangements. Here the immuneACCESS table is served through TCRdb, limited to in-frame sequences with V and J called. Missing clones are a known gap in these copies; in checked studies unresolved V genes cover under half, and the rest lacks a known reason. V and J calls and clone size follow that table, whereas D and trimming were derived from the DNA. The table for this sample lists about 150,000 clones; roughly 80% of them were counted only once. The top ten constitute 25% to 30% of the sample.

The V and J genes are TRBV10-3 and TRBJ1-1; the D gene is possibly TRBD1, with 6 bases matching. Sequencing input: peripheral blood. The clonotype originates from a woman aged 55 to 70 with acute or convalescent COVID-19. The DNA sequence is TGTGCCATCAGGGGAGGGGGATGGCGGACTGAAGCTTTCTTT. This yields the protein CAIRGGGWRTEAFF.